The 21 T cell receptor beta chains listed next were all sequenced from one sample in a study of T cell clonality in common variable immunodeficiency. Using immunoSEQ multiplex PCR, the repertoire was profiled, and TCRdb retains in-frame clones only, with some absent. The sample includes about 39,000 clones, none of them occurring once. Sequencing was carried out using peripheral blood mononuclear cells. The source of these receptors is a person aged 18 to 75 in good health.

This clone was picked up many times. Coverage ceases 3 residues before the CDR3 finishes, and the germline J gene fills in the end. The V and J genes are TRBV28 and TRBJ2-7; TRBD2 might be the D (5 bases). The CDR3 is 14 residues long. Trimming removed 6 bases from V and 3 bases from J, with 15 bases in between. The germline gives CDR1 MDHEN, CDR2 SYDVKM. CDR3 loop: CASRSAGLNYEQYF. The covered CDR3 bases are TGTGCCAGCAGGAGTGCGGGCCTTAACTACGAG.

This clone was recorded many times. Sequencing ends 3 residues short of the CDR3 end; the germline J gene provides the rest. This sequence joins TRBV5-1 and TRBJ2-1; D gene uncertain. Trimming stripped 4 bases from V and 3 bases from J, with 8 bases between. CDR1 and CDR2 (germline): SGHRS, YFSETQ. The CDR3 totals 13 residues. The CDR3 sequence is CASSTDNYNEQFF. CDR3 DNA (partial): TGCGCCAGCAGCACCGACAACTACAATGAG. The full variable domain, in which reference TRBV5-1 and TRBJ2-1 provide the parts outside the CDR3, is KAGVTQTPRYLIKTRGQQVTLSCSPISGHRSVSWYQQTPGQGLQFLFEYFSETQRNKGNFPGRFSGRQFSNSRSEMNVSTLELGDSALYLCASSTDNYNEQFFGPGTRLTVL.

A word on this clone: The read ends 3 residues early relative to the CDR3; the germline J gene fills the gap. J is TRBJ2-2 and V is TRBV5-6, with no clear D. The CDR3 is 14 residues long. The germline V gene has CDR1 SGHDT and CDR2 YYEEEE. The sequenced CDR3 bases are TGTGCCAGCAGCTCCTCACTGATAAATTCACCG. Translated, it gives CASSSSLINSP. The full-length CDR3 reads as CASSSSLINSPLFF.

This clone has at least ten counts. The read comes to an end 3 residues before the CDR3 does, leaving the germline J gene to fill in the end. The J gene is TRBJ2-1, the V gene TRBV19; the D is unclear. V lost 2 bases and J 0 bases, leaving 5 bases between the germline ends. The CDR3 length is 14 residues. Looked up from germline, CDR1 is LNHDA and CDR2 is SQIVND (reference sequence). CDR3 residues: CASSIRLSYNEQFF. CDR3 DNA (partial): TGTGCCAGTAGTATAAGACTCTCCTACAATGAG.

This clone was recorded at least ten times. CDR3 region: CASSTGPLGDTEAFF. CDR3 DNA, as far as it was read: TGCGCCAGCAGCACAGGCCCCCTAGGGGACACTGAA. The V call is TRBV5-1, the J call TRBJ1-1; the D gene is possibly TRBD1 (5 bases). The sequence runs out 3 residues before the end of the CDR3; the remainder is reconstructed from the germline J gene. The germline gives CDR1 SGHRS, CDR2 YFSETQ. V lost 4 bases and J 3 bases, leaving 16 bases between the germline ends. The CDR3 length is 15 residues. The variable domain in full, completed from reference TRBV5-1 and TRBJ1-1, reads KAGVTQTPRYLIKTRGQQVTLSCSPISGHRSVSWYQQTPGQGLQFLFEYFSETQRNKGNFPGRFSGRQFSNSRSEMNVSTLELGDSALYLCASSTGPLGDTEAFFGQGTRLTVV.

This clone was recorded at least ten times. The CDR3: CASSPRLMQGEANSPLHF. The CDR3 bases that were read are TGTGCCAGCTCACCACGCCTGATGCAGGGGGAAGCGAATTCACCC. This chain connects TRBV18 to TRBJ1-6, with TRBD1 matching 7 bases. Read coverage stops 3 residues before the CDR3 terminus; the germline J gene supplies the remainder. Germline-derived CDR1 and CDR2 are KGHSH and LQKENI. Losses at the gene ends were 1 base for V and 7 bases for J; bases not matched to a gene: 13. CDR3 length: 18 residues.

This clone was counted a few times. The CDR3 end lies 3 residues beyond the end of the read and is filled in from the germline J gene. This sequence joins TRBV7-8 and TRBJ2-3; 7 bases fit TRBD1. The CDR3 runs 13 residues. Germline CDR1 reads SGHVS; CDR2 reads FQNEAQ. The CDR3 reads CASSSDREETQYF. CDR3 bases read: TGTGCCAGCAGCTCTGACAGGGAAGAGACG.

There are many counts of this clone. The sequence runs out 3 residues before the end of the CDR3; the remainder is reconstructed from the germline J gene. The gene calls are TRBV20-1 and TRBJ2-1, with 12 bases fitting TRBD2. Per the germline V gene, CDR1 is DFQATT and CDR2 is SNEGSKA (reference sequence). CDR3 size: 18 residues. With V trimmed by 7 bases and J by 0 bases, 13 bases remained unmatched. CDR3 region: CSVNWGLAGSSSYNEQFF. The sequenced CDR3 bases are TGCAGTGTTAATTGGGGACTAGCGGGTTCAAGCTCCTACAATGAG.

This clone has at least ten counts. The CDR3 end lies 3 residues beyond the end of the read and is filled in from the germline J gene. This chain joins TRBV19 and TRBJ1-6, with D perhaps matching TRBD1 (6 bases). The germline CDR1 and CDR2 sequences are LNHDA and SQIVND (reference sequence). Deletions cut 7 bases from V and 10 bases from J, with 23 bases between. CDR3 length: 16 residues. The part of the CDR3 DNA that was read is TGTGCCAGTACCACCTCTGGAGGGGGGGCCAGCTCACCC. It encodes CASTTSGGGASSP. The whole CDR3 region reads CASTTSGGGASSPLHF.

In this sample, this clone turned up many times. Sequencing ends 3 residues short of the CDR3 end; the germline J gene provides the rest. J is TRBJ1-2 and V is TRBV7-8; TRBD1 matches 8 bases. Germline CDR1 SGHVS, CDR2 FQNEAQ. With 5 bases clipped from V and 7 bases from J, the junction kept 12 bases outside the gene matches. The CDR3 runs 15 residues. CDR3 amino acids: CASSPPGGAASGYTF. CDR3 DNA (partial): TGTGCCAGCAGCCCTCCAGGGGGCGCAGCGAGTGGC.

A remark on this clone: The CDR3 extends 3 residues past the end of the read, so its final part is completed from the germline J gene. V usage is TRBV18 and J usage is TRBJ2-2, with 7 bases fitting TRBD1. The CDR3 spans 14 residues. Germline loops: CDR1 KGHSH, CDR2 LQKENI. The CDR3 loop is CASSPQQGNSPLFF. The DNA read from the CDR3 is TGTGCCAGCTCACCTCAACAGGGGAATTCACCG.

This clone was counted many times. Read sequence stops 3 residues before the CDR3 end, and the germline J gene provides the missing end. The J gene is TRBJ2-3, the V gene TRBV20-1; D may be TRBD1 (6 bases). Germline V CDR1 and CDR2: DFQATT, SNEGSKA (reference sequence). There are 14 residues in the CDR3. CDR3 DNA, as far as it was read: TGCAGTGCTAGCTCTCTAGGTTCCCAGGGGACG. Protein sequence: CSASSLGSQGT. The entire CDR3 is CSASSLGSQGTQYF.

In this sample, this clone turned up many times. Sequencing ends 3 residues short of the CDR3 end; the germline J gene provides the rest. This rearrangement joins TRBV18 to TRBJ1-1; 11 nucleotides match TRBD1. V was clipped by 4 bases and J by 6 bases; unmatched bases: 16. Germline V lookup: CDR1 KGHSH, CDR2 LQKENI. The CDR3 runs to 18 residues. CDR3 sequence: CASSLLNTGTGGGPEAFF. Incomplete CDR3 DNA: TGTGCCAGCTCACTCTTAAATACCGGGACAGGGGGGGGTCCTGAA.

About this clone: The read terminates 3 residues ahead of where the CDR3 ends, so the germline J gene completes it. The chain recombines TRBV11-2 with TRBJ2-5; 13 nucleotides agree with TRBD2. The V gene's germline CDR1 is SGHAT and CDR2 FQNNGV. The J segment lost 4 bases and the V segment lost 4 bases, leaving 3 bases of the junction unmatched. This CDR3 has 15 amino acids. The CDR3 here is CASSWRLAGGETQYF. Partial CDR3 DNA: TGTGCCAGCAGCTGGCGACTAGCGGGAGGAGAGACC.

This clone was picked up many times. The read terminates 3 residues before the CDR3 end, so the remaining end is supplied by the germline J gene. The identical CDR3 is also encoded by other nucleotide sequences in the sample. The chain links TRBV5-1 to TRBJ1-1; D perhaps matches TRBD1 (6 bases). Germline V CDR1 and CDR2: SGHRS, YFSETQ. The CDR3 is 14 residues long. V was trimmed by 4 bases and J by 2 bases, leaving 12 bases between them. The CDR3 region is CASSLTGGNTEAFF. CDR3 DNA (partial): TGCGCCAGCAGCCTGACAGGTGGTAACACTGAA. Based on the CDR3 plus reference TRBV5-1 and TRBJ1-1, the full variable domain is KAGVTQTPRYLIKTRGQQVTLSCSPISGHRSVSWYQQTPGQGLQFLFEYFSETQRNKGNFPGRFSGRQFSNSRSEMNVSTLELGDSALYLCASSLTGGNTEAFFGQGTRLTVV.

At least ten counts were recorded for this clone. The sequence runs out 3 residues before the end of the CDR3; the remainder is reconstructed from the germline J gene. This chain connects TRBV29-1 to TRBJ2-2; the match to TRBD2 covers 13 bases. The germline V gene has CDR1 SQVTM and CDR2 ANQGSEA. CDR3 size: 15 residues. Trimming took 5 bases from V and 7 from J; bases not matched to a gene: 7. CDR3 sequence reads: CSVFGLAGAGGELFF. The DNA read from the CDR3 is TGCAGCGTTTTCGGACTAGCGGGAGCCGGCGGGGAG.

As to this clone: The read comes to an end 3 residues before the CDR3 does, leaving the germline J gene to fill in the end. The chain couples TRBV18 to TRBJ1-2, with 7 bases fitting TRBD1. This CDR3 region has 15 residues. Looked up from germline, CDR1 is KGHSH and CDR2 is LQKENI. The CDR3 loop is CASSPGRGYPNIYTF. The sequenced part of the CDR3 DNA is TGTGCCAGCTCACCAGGCAGGGGGTATCCAAACATC.

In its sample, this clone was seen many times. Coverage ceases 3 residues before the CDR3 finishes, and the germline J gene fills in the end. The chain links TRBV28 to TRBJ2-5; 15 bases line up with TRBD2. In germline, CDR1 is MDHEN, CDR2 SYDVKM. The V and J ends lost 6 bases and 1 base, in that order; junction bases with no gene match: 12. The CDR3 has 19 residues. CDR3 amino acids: CASSRSAGLAGGFQETQYF. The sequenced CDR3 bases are TGTGCCAGCAGCCGCAGTGCGGGACTAGCGGGAGGTTTCCAAGAGACC.

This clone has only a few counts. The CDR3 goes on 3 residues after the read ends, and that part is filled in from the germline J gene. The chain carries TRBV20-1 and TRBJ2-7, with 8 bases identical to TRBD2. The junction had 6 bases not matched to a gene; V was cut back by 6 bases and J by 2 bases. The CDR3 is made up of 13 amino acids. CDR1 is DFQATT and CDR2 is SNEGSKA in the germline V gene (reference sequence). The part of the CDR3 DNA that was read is TGCAGTGCCCCGGGGGGGCTGGCCTACGAG. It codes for CSAPGGLAYE. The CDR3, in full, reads CSAPGGLAYEQYF.

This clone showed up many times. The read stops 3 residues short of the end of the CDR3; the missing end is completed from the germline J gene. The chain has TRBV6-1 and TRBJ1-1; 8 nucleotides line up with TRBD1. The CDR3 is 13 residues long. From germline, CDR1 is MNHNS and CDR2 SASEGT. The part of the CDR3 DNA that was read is TGTGCCAGCAGTGAGGACAGGGTGGGAAAG. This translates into CASSEDRVGK. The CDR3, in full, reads CASSEDRVGKAFF.

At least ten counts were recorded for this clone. The DNA read from the CDR3 is TGTGCCAGTAGTCCCACAGTGTCCTCTGGAAACACC. It yields the protein CASSPTVSSGNT. The full-length CDR3 reads as CASSPTVSSGNTIYF. The chain carries TRBV19 and TRBJ1-3; D not certain. The read halts 3 residues ahead of the CDR3 end, with the missing end drawn from the germline J gene. V was trimmed by 5 bases and J by 0 bases, leaving 11 bases between them. CDR1 is LNHDA and CDR2 is SQIVND in the germline V gene (reference sequence). This CDR3 is 15 amino acids long.